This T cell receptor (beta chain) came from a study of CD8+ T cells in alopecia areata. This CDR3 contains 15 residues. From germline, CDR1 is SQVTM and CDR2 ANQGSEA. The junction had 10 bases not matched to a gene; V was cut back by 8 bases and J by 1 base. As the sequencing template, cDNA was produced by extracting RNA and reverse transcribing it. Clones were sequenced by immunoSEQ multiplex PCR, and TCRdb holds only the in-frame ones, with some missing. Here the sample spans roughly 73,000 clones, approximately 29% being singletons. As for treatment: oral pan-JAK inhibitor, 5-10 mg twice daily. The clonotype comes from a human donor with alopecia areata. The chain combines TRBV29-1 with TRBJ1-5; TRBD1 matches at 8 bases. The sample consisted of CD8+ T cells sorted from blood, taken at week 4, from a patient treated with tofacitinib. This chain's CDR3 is CSKNDRGRSNQPQHF. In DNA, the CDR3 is TGCAGCAAAAACGACAGGGGCCGCAGCAATCAGCCCCAGCATTTT.